These 2 T cell receptor beta chains originate from one sample sequenced in a study of blood T cells in healthy people across ages. Primed by a sample-barcoded 5' primer and a J-beta primer mix, a second PCR proceeded for 7 to 11 cycles. One entry per CDR3 protein, called by TCRdb with MiXCR from the 5' RACE reads. The sample holds roughly 720,000 distinct CDR3 sequences, less than 70% seen once. Sequencing used blood. These receptors all come from a man older than 75 in good health.

This rearrangement joins TRBV6-5 to TRBJ2-7; a possible D gene is TRBD1 (6 bases). The CDR3 is 15 residues long. Germline CDR1 is MNHEY and CDR2 is SVGAGI. Deletions cut 0 bases from V and 2 bases from J, with 11 bases between. The CDR3, as DNA: TGTGCCAGCAGTTACTCGAGGCCAGGGGCCTACGAGCAGTACTTC. Encoded protein: CASSYSRPGAYEQYF.

This chain connects TRBV7-9 to TRBJ1-5; D perhaps matches TRBD1 (5 bases). The CDR3 covers 16 residues. The germline V gene has CDR1 SEHNR and CDR2 FQNEAQ (reference sequence). V was pared by 5 bases and J by 1 base, with 15 bases between. The CDR3 loop reads CASSQEGALSNQPQHF. CDR3 nucleotide sequence: TGTGCCAGCAGCCAAGAAGGGGCGCTGAGCAATCAGCCCCAGCATTTT.